Detailed here is one TCR beta chain. The second PCR ran roughly 7 to 11 cycles with a sample-barcoded 5' primer and J-beta primers. TCRdb analysed the 5' RACE reads with MiXCR anew, one entry per CDR3 protein. In the table there are hundreds of thousands of distinct CDR3 sequences, around 25% of which are singletons. This record comes from a study of blood T cells in healthy people across ages. Germline V gives CDR1 SEHNR, CDR2 FQNEAQ (reference sequence). The CDR3 extends over 14 amino acids. The V end was cut by 2 bases, the J end by 5 bases, with 10 bases between. This sample was also put to use in a study of T cells of mothers and their children.

The rearrangement links TRBV7-9 to TRBJ2-1; D is uncertain. The sequenced sample consisted of blood. This clonotype was obtained from a boy younger than 18 in good health. As DNA, the CDR3 is TGTGCCAGCAGCTTACACGTAATTGACAATGAGCAGTTCTTC. It yields the protein CASSLHVIDNEQFF. Full variable domain (outside the CDR3, taken from reference TRBV7-9 and TRBJ2-1): DTGVSQNPRHKITKRGQNVTFRCDPISEHNRLYWYRQTLGQGPEFLTYFQNEAQLEKSRLLSDRFSAERPKGSFSTLEIQRTEQGDSAMYLCASSLHVIDNEQFFGPGTRLTVL.